This entry lists 20 T cell receptor beta chains sequenced from one sample in a study of control samples from healthy donors and cancer patients. Generated by immunoSEQ multiplex PCR, the TCRdb table keeps only in-frame clones and is missing some. The sample records some 110,000 clones, 88% being singletons. Sequencing used blood. The receptor set was obtained from a woman between 65 and 79 years old in good health.

The chain combines TRBV7-9 with TRBJ1-1, with D uncertain. Per germline, CDR1 SEHNR and CDR2 FQNEAQ (reference sequence). The CDR3 sequence is 15 residues long. V dropped 5 bases and J dropped 1 base, with 14 bases sitting between them. This CDR3 is CASSPPGRGNTEAFF. The CDR3 DNA reads TGTGCCAGCAGCCCGCCTGGACGAGGGAACACTGAAGCTTTCTTT.

J is TRBJ2-7 and V is TRBV7-9; 9 bases match TRBD1. The V gene end was trimmed by 4 bases and the J gene end by 7 bases; junction bases not matched to a gene: 8. Germline-derived CDR1 and CDR2 are SEHNR and FQNEAQ (reference sequence). The CDR3 spans 14 residues. As DNA, the CDR3 is TGTGCCAGCAGCTCGGACAGGGGCCTGGGGGAGCAGTACTTC. It yields the protein CASSSDRGLGEQYF.

The CDR3 protein is CASRGGASTDTQYF. The CDR3 region has the DNA TGCGCCAGCCGCGGGGGGGCAAGCACAGATACGCAGTATTTT. The chain has TRBV5-1 and TRBJ2-3; 9 bases agree with TRBD2. The CDR3 is made up of 14 amino acids. The ends lost 7 bases at V and 0 bases at J; junction bases unmatched: 3. CDR1 SGHRS and CDR2 YFSETQ come from the germline V gene.

This chain uses TRBV6-1 with TRBJ1-1; no clear D. Trimming pared 2 bases from V and 2 bases from J, leaving 6 bases between. The V gene's germline CDR1 is MNHNS and CDR2 SASEGT. The CDR3 is 13 amino acids. The CDR3, as DNA: TGTGCCAGCAGTGAACTTGTCAACACTGAAGCTTTCTTT. Its protein product is CASSELVNTEAFF.

The chain uses TRBV5-5 and TRBJ1-3; 7 bases match TRBD1. CDR1 and CDR2 (germline): SGHKS, YYEKEE (reference sequence). V trimming: 2 bases; J trimming: 4 bases; junction bases outside the gene matches: 6. This CDR3 region has 15 residues. The CDR3 DNA reads as TGTGCCAGCAGCTTCGCCATGGGACAGGGAAACACCATATATTTT. Translated: CASSFAMGQGNTIYF.

The chain employs TRBV5-1 and TRBJ1-5, with unresolved D. Germline assignment: CDR1 SGHRS and CDR2 YFSETQ. Trimming removed 2 bases at V and 0 bases at J, with 9 bases between. The CDR3 loop spans 15 amino acids. The CDR3 sequence: CASSFGADSNQPQHF. The CDR3 DNA reads as TGCGCCAGCAGCTTTGGCGCGGATAGCAATCAGCCCCAGCATTTT.

This chain joins TRBV29-1 and TRBJ2-7; weak D call: TRBD1 (6 bases). CDR3 length: 11 amino acids. Looked up from germline, CDR1 is SQVTM and CDR2 is ANQGSEA. Trimming took 6 bases from V and 3 from J, leaving 9 bases between them. The chain's CDR3 is CSVATGYEQYF. The CDR3 nucleotides are TGCAGCGTCGCGACAGGCTACGAGCAGTACTTC.

This clone was detected only once. The V and J genes are TRBV27 and TRBJ1-2; D not resolved. This CDR3 region has 15 residues. The germline gives CDR1 MNHEY, CDR2 SMNVEV (reference sequence). Deletions cut 3 bases from V and 4 bases from J, with 15 bases between. DNA for the CDR3: TGTGCCAGCAGTTTGTATGGACGCTCTTCCTATGGCTACACCTTC. Translated: CASSLYGRSSYGYTF.

The V call is TRBV7-2, the J call TRBJ2-7; 11 bases fit TRBD2. Germline-derived CDR1 and CDR2 are SGHTA and FQGNSA. This CDR3 is 16 amino acids long. J gave up 4 bases and V 5 bases, and 10 bases lay outside the gene matches. The CDR3 coding sequence is TGTGCCAGCAGCCTAATAGGGCTAGCGGGGGGTTACGAGCAGTACTTC. Its protein product is CASSLIGLAGGYEQYF. Drawing the rest from reference TRBV7-2 and TRBJ2-7, the complete variable domain is GAGVSQSPSNKVTEKGKDVELRCDPISGHTALYWYRQSLGQGLEFLIYFQGNSAPDKSGLPSDRFSAERTGGSVSTLTIQRTQQEDSAVYLCASSLIGLAGGYEQYFGPGTRLTVT.

J is TRBJ1-5 and V is TRBV5-1; possibly TRBD1 for D (5 bases). This CDR3 is 14 amino acids long. Germline loops: CDR1 SGHRS, CDR2 YFSETQ. V was clipped by 0 bases and J by 5 bases, with 9 bases between them. CDR3 loop: CASSLDAGYQPQHF. For the CDR3, the DNA is TGCGCCAGCAGCTTGGATGCAGGGTATCAGCCCCAGCATTTT.

This chain joins TRBV27 and TRBJ2-1, with 11 bases that match TRBD1. The CDR3 runs 14 residues. Losses at the gene ends were 2 bases for V and 8 bases for J; bases not matched to a gene: 2. CDR1 is MNHEY, CDR2 SMNVEV, per germline (reference sequence). CDR3 in amino acids: CASSLGTGGYEQFF. CDR3 DNA: TGTGCCAGCAGTTTAGGGACAGGGGGGTATGAGCAGTTCTTC.

The chain has TRBV6-2 or TRBV6-3 and TRBJ2-1, with 9 bases fitting TRBD2. With 4 bases clipped from V and 5 bases from J, the junction kept 3 bases outside the gene matches. Germline CDR1 and CDR2: MNHEY and SVGEGT. The CDR3 spans 14 residues. The CDR3 coding sequence is TGTGCCAGCAGTTCCGCGGGGGGGGACAATGAGCAGTTCTTC. Protein sequence: CASSSAGGDNEQFF.

The chain employs TRBV7-9 and TRBJ2-5; TRBD1 aligns across 8 bases. Germline CDR1 is SEHNR and CDR2 is FQNEAQ (reference sequence). The CDR3 runs to 15 residues. V was pared by 5 bases and J by 3 bases, with 8 bases of the junction left unmatched. CDR3 region: CASSPGYRGEETQYF. The CDR3 DNA is TGTGCCAGCAGCCCGGGGTACAGGGGGGAAGAGACCCAGTACTTC.

The DNA of the CDR3 is TGTGCCAGCGGGGGGCGAGCGGGGCAAAAGATGGAGACCCAGTACTTC. Translated: CASGGRAGQKMETQYF. The chain employs TRBV2 and TRBJ2-5; perhaps TRBD2 as D (7 bases). The length of the CDR3 is 16 residues. Germline V CDR1 and CDR2: SNHLY, FYNNEI. V shed 8 bases and J shed 5 bases, with 24 bases lying between them.

The V and J genes are TRBV5-1 and TRBJ1-6; D not certain. This CDR3 spans 17 amino acids. CDR1 is SGHRS and CDR2 is YFSETQ in the germline V gene. The ends were cut back, 4 bases at V and 5 bases at J, with 19 bases in the middle. This CDR3 is CASSGGPVRQNNSPLHF. The CDR3, as DNA: TGCGCCAGCAGCGGAGGCCCAGTCCGTCAGAATAATTCACCCCTCCACTTT.

The chain recombines TRBV10-1 with TRBJ1-2, with D possibly being TRBD1 (6 bases). The CDR3 runs 13 residues. Trimming took 5 bases from V and 2 from J, leaving 9 bases between them. Germline V gives CDR1 WNHNN, CDR2 SYGVQD (reference sequence). CDR3 loop: CASSPDRNYGYTF. The CDR3 DNA reads TGCGCCAGCAGTCCGGACAGAAACTATGGCTACACCTTC.

The chain couples TRBV18 to TRBJ1-6, with unresolved D. The CDR3 is made up of 13 amino acids. In germline, CDR1 is KGHSH, CDR2 LQKENI. The V and J ends lost 4 bases and 8 bases respectively, with 9 bases between them. This CDR3 reads CASSLERDSPLHF. For the CDR3, the DNA is TGTGCCAGCTCACTAGAGAGGGATTCACCCCTCCACTTT. The full variable domain, completed using reference TRBV18 and TRBJ1-6, is NAGVMQNPRHLVRRRGQEARLRCSPMKGHSHVYWYRQLPEEGLKFMVYLQKENIIDESGMPKERFSAEFPKEGPSILRIQQVVRGDSAAYFCASSLERDSPLHFGNGTRLTVT.

The chain links TRBV4-1 to TRBJ2-7, with 8 positions matching TRBD2. V was clipped by 2 bases and J by 5 bases; unmatched bases: 14. The CDR3 runs to 17 residues. Germline CDR1 reads MGHRA; CDR2 reads YSYEKL. The CDR3 spells CASSQPSRTSRLHEQYF. CDR3 in DNA: TGCGCCAGCAGCCAACCCTCAAGGACTAGCAGGCTCCACGAGCAGTACTTC.

The V gene is TRBV19, the J gene TRBJ1-4, with 7 bases lining up with TRBD1. CDR3 length equals 15 residues. The V gene's germline CDR1 is LNHDA and CDR2 SQIVND (reference sequence). V was pared by 1 base and J by 5 bases, with 4 bases of the junction left unmatched. CDR3 sequence reads: CASSIGTGENEKLFF. For the CDR3, the DNA is TGTGCCAGTAGTATAGGGACAGGAGAAAATGAAAAACTGTTTTTT.

The chain recombines TRBV4-1 with TRBJ2-3; TRBD2 agrees at 9 bases. Germline loops: CDR1 MGHRA, CDR2 YSYEKL. Trimming cost V 4 bases and J 4 bases; bases outside gene matches: 9. CDR3 length: 16 amino acids. The DNA of the CDR3 is TGCGCCAGCAGCCTTTTTGGTAGCGGGGGCCCAGATACGCAGTATTTT. Translated: CASSLFGSGGPDTQYF.